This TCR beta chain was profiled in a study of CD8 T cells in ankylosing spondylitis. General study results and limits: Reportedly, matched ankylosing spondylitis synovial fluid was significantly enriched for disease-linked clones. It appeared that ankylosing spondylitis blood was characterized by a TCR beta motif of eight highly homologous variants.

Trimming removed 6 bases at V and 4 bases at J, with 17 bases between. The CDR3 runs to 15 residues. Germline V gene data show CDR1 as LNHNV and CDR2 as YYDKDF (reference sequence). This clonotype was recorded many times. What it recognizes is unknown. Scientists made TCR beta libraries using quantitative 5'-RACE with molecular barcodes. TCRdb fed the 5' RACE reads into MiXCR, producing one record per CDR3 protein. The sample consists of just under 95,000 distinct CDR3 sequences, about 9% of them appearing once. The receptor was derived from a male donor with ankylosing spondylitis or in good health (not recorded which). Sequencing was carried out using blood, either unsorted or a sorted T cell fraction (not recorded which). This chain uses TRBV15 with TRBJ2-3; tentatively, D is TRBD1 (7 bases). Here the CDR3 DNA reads TGTGCCACCAGAGTACAGGGGACTTCAGCAGATACGCAGTATTTT. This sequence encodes CATRVQGTSADTQYF. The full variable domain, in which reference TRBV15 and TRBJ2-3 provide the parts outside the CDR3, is DAMVIQNPRYQVTQFGKPVTLSCSQTLNHNVMYWYQQKSSQAPKLLFHYYDKDFNNEADTPDNFQSRRPNTSFCFLDIRSPGLGDTAMYLCATRVQGTSADTQYFGPGTRLTVL.